These T cell receptor beta chains were read from a single sample in a study of blood T cells in healthy people across ages. A single record per CDR3 protein comes from TCRdb applying MiXCR to the 5' RACE reads. The top ten clones hold approximately 15% of a sample with some 790,000 distinct CDR3 sequences, about 30% of them seen once. The sample comprised blood. Every receptor here comes from an elderly woman in good health. CDR3s include the opening cysteine and the closing phenylalanine or tryptophan. The order of the fields is D gene, clone size, J gene, V gene, CDR3 protein, CDR3 DNA. D genes are given only for firm matches. A clone size is listed for some rows: how often the clone was seen (once, few, many), or a class if it is expanded.

D: NA; size: NA; J: TRBJ2-5; V: TRBV4-3; CDR3: CASSQDRRGGSETQYF; DNA: TGCGCCAGCAGCCAAGATCGGAGGGGTGGTTCGGAGACCCAGTACTTC
D: TRBD2; size: many; J: TRBJ2-1; V: TRBV6-2/TRBV6-3; CDR3: CASSYMGLAGGNEQFF; DNA: TGTGCCAGCAGTTATATGGGACTAGCGGGGGGCAATGAGCAGTTCTTC
D: TRBD2; size: many; J: TRBJ2-4; V: TRBV6-6; CDR3: CASTVGGASNIQYF; DNA: TGTGCCAGTACGGTCGGGGGGGCGTCAAACATTCAGTACTTC
D: NA; size: many; J: TRBJ2-1; V: TRBV5-1; CDR3: CASSLGGTHNEQFF; DNA: TGCGCCAGCAGCTTGGGAGGTACCCACAATGAGCAGTTCTTC
D: NA; size: NA; J: TRBJ1-4; V: TRBV2; CDR3: CASSLDWGGEKLFF; DNA: TGTGCCAGCAGTCTGGACTGGGGAGGGGAAAAACTGTTTTTT
D: NA; size: many; J: TRBJ2-1; V: TRBV7-2; CDR3: CASSPQGVEQFF; DNA: TGTGCCAGCAGCCCACAGGGTGTTGAGCAGTTCTTC
D: NA; size: NA; J: TRBJ2-5; V: TRBV29-1; CDR3: CSVGFASRQETQYF; DNA: TGCAGCGTTGGATTTGCCTCCAGGCAAGAGACCCAGTACTTC
D: NA; size: many; J: TRBJ1-6; V: TRBV4-3; CDR3: CASSQGVSVNSPLHF; DNA: TGCGCCAGCAGCCAAGGTGTCTCGGTAAATTCACCCCTCCACTTT
D: NA; size: NA; J: TRBJ1-4; V: TRBV9; CDR3: CASSVGGSNNEKRFF; DNA: TGTGCCAGCAGCGTAGGGGGATCAAACAATGAAAAACGGTTTTTT
D: TRBD2; size: many; J: TRBJ2-1; V: TRBV25-1; CDR3: CASSVGAGGPRSSYNEQFF; DNA: TGTGCCAGCAGTGTCGGAGCGGGGGGCCCGAGGAGCTCCTACAATGAGCAGTTCTTC
D: TRBD2; size: many; J: TRBJ2-1; V: TRBV5-6; CDR3: CASTIAMGTSGGDEQFF; DNA: TGTGCCAGCACCATAGCTATGGGGACTAGCGGGGGGGACGAGCAGTTCTTC
D: NA; size: few; J: TRBJ1-2; V: TRBV20-1; CDR3: CSARDTPNYGYTF; DNA: TGCAGTGCTCGGGACACGCCTAACTATGGCTACACCTTC
D: TRBD2; size: NA; J: TRBJ2-3; V: TRBV29-1; CDR3: CGASSGGRGDTQYF; DNA: TGCGGCGCCAGTAGCGGGGGAAGAGGAGATACGCAGTATTTT
D: TRBD1; size: few; J: TRBJ1-4; V: TRBV20-1; CDR3: CSAQDTGGPNEKLFF; DNA: TGCAGTGCCCAAGATACAGGGGGCCCTAATGAAAAACTGTTTTTT